The source of this T cell receptor (beta chain) is a study of CD8+ T cells in alopecia areata. Regarding treatment: oral pan-JAK inhibitor, 5-10 mg twice daily. In regard to this clone: Its antigen is unknown.

Study-wide points: Scalp sequencing also captures normal skin's resident alphabeta T cells.

Trimming took 4 bases from V and 5 from J, leaving 8 bases between them. The CDR3 sequence is 11 residues long. Germline V lookup: CDR1 GTSNPN, CDR2 SVGIG (reference sequence). Extracted RNA was reverse transcribed into cDNA, the sequencing template. Clones were sequenced by immunoSEQ multiplex PCR, and TCRdb holds only the in-frame ones, with some missing. The repertoire holds approximately 210,000 clones, 64% seen once, with 4.2% in the top ten. This TCR was sampled from a human donor with alopecia areata. V usage is TRBV30 and J usage is TRBJ1-2; D is perhaps TRBD1 (5 bases). Sequences were derived from CD4+ T cells sorted from blood, sampled at week 4, from a patient treated with tofacitinib. The CDR3, as DNA: TGTGCCTGGAAAGGGGCATATGGCTACACCTTC. Protein sequence: CAWKGAYGYTF.